This record covers a single TCR beta chain. No antigen is known for it. TCRdb analysed the reads with MiXCR anew, one entry per CDR3 protein. The sample yields a few hundred thousand distinct CDR3 sequences, approximately 40% seen once. The data belong to a study of T cell repertoires in cytomegalovirus infection. V lost 6 bases to trimming and J lost 6 bases; unmatched junction nucleotides: 15. CDR1 is SGHAT and CDR2 is FQNNGV in the germline V gene. The CDR3 sequence is 17 residues long. Study-wide findings and caveats: HLA-C-restricted CMV clonotypes gave the most frequent clonotype in two of eight donors.

The sequencing used cultured PBMCs, collected from culture after CMV antigen stimulation. The receptor comes from a human donor in good health (CMV status not recorded). Some clones in this sample may be carry-over from other donors' samples. The genes are TRBV11-2 and TRBJ2-1; 9 nucleotides match TRBD1. The CDR3 sequence: CASRGWTDRGVGNEQFF. CDR3 in DNA: TGTGCCAGCAGGGGGTGGACGGACAGGGGCGTCGGCAATGAGCAGTTCTTC. Supplemented by reference TRBV11-2 and TRBJ2-1, the full variable domain reads EAGVAQSPRYKIIEKRQSVAFWCNPISGHATLYWYQQILGQGPKLLIQFQNNGVVDDSQLPKDRFSAERLKGVDSTLKIQPAKLEDSAVYLCASRGWTDRGVGNEQFFGPGTRLTVL.